These 30 T cell receptor beta chains were sequenced from one sample in a study of blood T cell repertoires in COVID-19. The protocol was immunoSEQ multiplex PCR, while the TCRdb copy is restricted to in-frame clones and leaves out a portion. The data hold about 210,000 clones, with 70% to 85% observed a single time. Material for sequencing was peripheral blood. These TCRs come from a woman older than 75 with COVID-19, enrolled during active disease.

The V and J genes are TRBV4-1 and TRBJ2-3; 14 bases line up with TRBD2. Unmatched junction bases numbered 25, after V lost 5 bases and J lost 6 bases. There are 22 residues in the CDR3. Germline V gene sequence: CDR1 MGHRA, CDR2 YSYEKL. CDR3 bases: TGCGCCAGCAGCGATCCTGCCAGACTAGCGGGGGGGCGGTTGCGCAGTGGGGATACGCAGTATTTT. The encoded protein is CASSDPARLAGGRLRSGDTQYF.

The chain uses TRBV5-6 and TRBJ1-2; unclear D gene. Germline CDR1 is SGHDT and CDR2 is YYEEEE. The CDR3 is 12 amino acids. V dropped 0 bases and J dropped 7 bases, with 7 bases sitting between them. DNA of the CDR3: TGTGCCAGCAGCTTGGGGTTCGGTGGCTACACCTTC. It translates to CASSLGFGGYTF. Supplemented by reference TRBV5-6 and TRBJ1-2, the full variable domain reads DAGVTQSPTHLIKTRGQQVTLRCSPKSGHDTVSWYQQALGQGPQFIFQYYEEEERQRGNFPDRFSGHQFPNYSSELNVNALLLGDSALYLCASSLGFGGYTFGSGTRLTVV.

In nucleotides, the CDR3 is TGTGCCTGGAGTGTCTCGAGGGATTCCTACGAGCAGTACTTC. This translates into CAWSVSRDSYEQYF. The chain combines TRBV30 with TRBJ2-7; TRBD2 might be the D (5 bases). V was trimmed by 0 bases and J by 1 base, leaving 10 bases between them. The CDR3 contains 14 residues. In germline, CDR1 is GTSNPN, CDR2 SVGIG (reference sequence).

This chain connects TRBV7-9 to TRBJ2-2; 10 bases are a match to TRBD2. CDR1 and CDR2 (germline): SEHNR, FQNEAQ (reference sequence). Losses at the gene ends were 6 bases for V and 0 bases for J; bases not matched to a gene: 4. The CDR3 runs to 16 residues. This CDR3 reads CASSTGLAANTGELFF. The CDR3 DNA follows: TGTGCCAGCAGTACCGGACTAGCGGCGAACACCGGGGAGCTGTTTTTT.

This clone was observed a single time. The chain has TRBV2 and TRBJ1-1, with D unresolved. Germline values: CDR1 SNHLY, CDR2 FYNNEI. This CDR3 is built from 15 residues. Trimming removed 4 bases at V and 4 bases at J, with 16 bases between. This CDR3 reads CASSVRRGGPTEAFF. CDR3 DNA: TGTGCCAGCAGTGTCAGACGAGGAGGGCCCACTGAAGCTTTCTTT.

The rearrangement uses TRBV15 and TRBJ2-7, with TRBD2 matching over 11 bases. This CDR3 has 21 amino acids. Losses at the gene ends were 0 bases for V and 5 bases for J; bases not matched to a gene: 21. The V gene's germline CDR1 is LNHNV and CDR2 YYDKDF (reference sequence). The CDR3 loop is CATSRDILPSGRSPQENEQYF. CDR3 DNA: TGTGCCACCAGCAGAGATATCCTGCCTAGCGGGAGGAGCCCCCAAGAGAACGAGCAGTACTTC.

The chain recombines TRBV18 with TRBJ2-1; D might be TRBD2 (6 bases). Germline lookup yields CDR1 KGHSH and CDR2 LQKENI. Trimming took off 6 bases at V and 0 bases at J, with 12 bases between the two ends. This CDR3 contains 15 residues. The CDR3, as DNA: TGTGCCAGCTCGCTGGGGGGAAGCTCCTACAATGAGCAGTTCTTC. Protein product: CASSLGGSSYNEQFF.

This CDR3 is CASRGSGVLGNEQFF. Here the CDR3 DNA reads TGTGCCAGCAGGGGTAGCGGGGTGCTGGGCAATGAGCAGTTCTTC. The V and J genes are TRBV6-5 and TRBJ2-1, with TRBD2 identical over 8 bases. The CDR3 has 15 residues. V dropped 6 bases and J dropped 6; count of bases not matched to a gene: 10. The germline CDR1 and CDR2 sequences are MNHEY and SVGAGI.

The chain joins TRBV15 to TRBJ2-5, with TRBD2 matching over 9 bases. This CDR3 is 17 amino acids long. J was trimmed by 2 bases and V by 0 bases; bases with no gene match: 7. Germline V lookup: CDR1 LNHNV, CDR2 YYDKDF (reference sequence). CDR3 coding DNA: TGTGCCACCAGCAGAGATCCTCCCACTAGCGGGCAAGAGACCCAGTACTTC. Encoded protein: CATSRDPPTSGQETQYF. Supplemented by reference TRBV15 and TRBJ2-5, the full variable domain reads DAMVIQNPRYQVTQFGKPVTLSCSQTLNHNVMYWYQQKSSQAPKLLFHYYDKDFNNEADTPDNFQSRRPNTSFCFLDIRSPGLGDTAMYLCATSRDPPTSGQETQYFGPGTRLLVL.

The chain carries TRBV5-4 and TRBJ1-1; D ambiguous. Trimming cost V 5 bases and J 1 base, with 9 bases left between them. This CDR3 is 13 amino acids long. Germline V lookup: CDR1 SGHNT, CDR2 YYREEE (reference sequence). DNA for the CDR3: TGTGCCAGCAGTCCTGACACGAACACTGAAGCTTTCTTT. Encoded protein: CASSPDTNTEAFF.

The V gene is TRBV11-2, the J gene TRBJ1-4, with D possibly being TRBD1 (5 bases). Per germline, CDR1 SGHAT and CDR2 FQNNGV. This CDR3 comprises 13 residues. V lost 7 bases to trimming and J lost 7 bases, with 13 bases between them. In DNA form, the CDR3 reads TGTGCCAGCAATCCTCCGGGGGTTGAAAAACTGTTTTTT. Its protein product is CASNPPGVEKLFF.

The CDR3 here is CASSFTSGRAHEQYF. Written as DNA, the CDR3 is TGCGCCAGCAGCTTTACTAGCGGGAGGGCCCACGAGCAGTACTTC. V usage is TRBV5-1 and J usage is TRBJ2-7; 13 bases align to TRBD2. The CDR3 has 15 residues. Per the germline V gene, CDR1 is SGHRS and CDR2 is YFSETQ. Trimming removed 2 bases from V and 5 bases from J; junction bases left unmatched: 4.

The chain is built from TRBV2 and TRBJ1-5; D call uncertain. This CDR3 is built from 13 residues. Germline V gene data show CDR1 as SNHLY and CDR2 as FYNNEI. V lost 6 bases and J lost 5, with 11 bases in between. The CDR3 nucleotides read TGTGCCAGCAGGGCAGGTAGAGATCAGCCCCAGCATTTT. Translation gives CASRAGRDQPQHF.

The genes are TRBV2 and TRBJ2-5; D is unresolved. V lost 8 bases and J lost 3, with 13 bases in between. The CDR3 loop spans 13 amino acids. Germline loops: CDR1 SNHLY, CDR2 FYNNEI. The CDR3 region has the DNA TGTGCCAGCCACACCCTCCGGGAAGAGACCCAGTACTTC. It specifies CASHTLREETQYF.

This sequence joins TRBV12-2 and TRBJ2-7; the D segment call TRBD2 is taken from the table without a DNA check. TRBV12-2 is labeled a pseudogene. The CDR3 has 11 residues. DNA for the CDR3: TGTGCAAGTCGCTTACCGGGGGAGCAGTACTTC. Protein sequence: CASRLPGEQYF.

The rearrangement links TRBV27 to TRBJ1-6; unclear D gene. The CDR3 is made up of 17 amino acids. Per germline, CDR1 MNHEY and CDR2 SMNVEV (reference sequence). Trimming took off 0 bases at V and 7 bases at J, with 16 bases between the two ends. The CDR3 reads CASSLSPTPRGNSPLHF. CDR3 bases: TGTGCCAGCAGTTTATCTCCCACTCCTCGCGGGAATTCACCCCTCCACTTT.

V and J are TRBV7-2 and TRBJ2-7, with D possibly matching TRBD2 (5 bases). Trimming left V 5 bases short and J 2 bases short, with 10 bases between. The CDR3 loop spans 13 amino acids. The germline gives CDR1 SGHTA, CDR2 FQGNSA. This CDR3 reads CASSEGLPYEQYF. The DNA for the CDR3 is TGTGCCAGCAGCGAAGGACTTCCCTACGAGCAGTACTTC. Looking up the rest from reference TRBV7-2 and TRBJ2-7 gives the full variable domain: GAGVSQSPSNKVTEKGKDVELRCDPISGHTALYWYRQSLGQGLEFLIYFQGNSAPDKSGLPSDRFSAERTGGSVSTLTIQRTQQEDSAVYLCASSEGLPYEQYFGPGTRLTVT.

This sequence joins TRBV7-8 and TRBJ1-1; 11 positions agree with TRBD1. The germline gives CDR1 SGHVS, CDR2 FQNEAQ. The CDR3 spans 15 residues. V shed 6 bases and J 5 bases; nucleotides not matched to a gene: 8. CDR3 residues: CASRRTGGAMTEAFF. CDR3 sequence (DNA): TGTGCCAGCAGACGGACAGGGGGCGCGATGACTGAAGCTTTCTTT.

This chain joins TRBV19 and TRBJ1-1, with D maybe TRBD1 (5 bases). Germline CDR1 and CDR2: LNHDA and SQIVND (reference sequence). Trimming shortened V by 6 bases and J by 7 bases, and 9 bases separated the two germline ends. This CDR3 has 11 amino acids. CDR3: CASSDRFEAFF. In nucleotides, the CDR3 is TGTGCCAGTAGCGACAGATTTGAAGCTTTCTTT.

This chain uses TRBV19 with TRBJ1-5, with a weak D call TRBD1 (5 bases). V lost 6 bases and J lost 4, with 13 bases in between. The length of the CDR3 is 14 residues. The germline V gene has CDR1 LNHDA and CDR2 SQIVND (reference sequence). The CDR3 reads CASRGTLENQPQHF. CDR3 bases: TGTGCCAGTAGAGGGACTTTAGAAAATCAGCCCCAGCATTTT.

The chain uses TRBV6-5 and TRBJ1-6; D gene uncertain. Trimming shortened V by 2 bases and J by 8 bases, and 4 bases separated the two germline ends. This CDR3 has 12 amino acids. Germline lookup yields CDR1 MNHEY and CDR2 SVGAGI. The CDR3 bases are TGTGCCAGCAGTTACCGGGATTCACCCCTCCACTTT. Encoded protein: CASSYRDSPLHF.

The rearrangement uses TRBV11-2 and TRBJ2-7; D not resolved. The V end lost 0 bases, the J end lost 3 bases, and 6 bases lay between the germline ends. CDR3 length: 13 residues. CDR1 and CDR2 from the germline V gene are SGHAT and FQNNGV. This CDR3 reads CASSLDQNYEQYF. The CDR3 DNA sequence: TGTGCCAGCAGCTTAGATCAGAACTACGAGCAGTACTTC.

The V and J genes are TRBV28 and TRBJ2-1; TRBD1 aligns across 8 bases. V was clipped by 5 bases and J by 8 bases; unmatched bases: 8. The CDR3 is 14 residues long. From germline, CDR1 is MDHEN and CDR2 SYDVKM. The CDR3 nucleotides read TGTGCCAGCAGTAGGGGAGGACAGGGCCATGAGCAGTTCTTC. Protein product: CASSRGGQGHEQFF.

The chain links TRBV21-1 to TRBJ2-7; TRBD2, the table's D call, lacks a check against the DNA. TRBV21-1 is reported as a pseudogene. The CDR3 consists of 14 residues. CDR3 in DNA: TGTGCCAGCAATCCGGGACTAGCAGCCTACGAGCAGTACTTC. It translates to CASNPGLAAYEQYF.

The chain has TRBV7-3 and TRBJ1-1, with a weak D call TRBD1 (6 bases). CDR1 is SGHTA, CDR2 FQGTGA, per germline. V dropped 4 bases and J dropped 2 bases, with 11 bases sitting between them. The length of the CDR3 is 14 residues. CDR3 residues: CASSSTGANTEAFF. Written as DNA, the CDR3 is TGTGCCAGCAGCTCGACAGGAGCAAACACTGAAGCTTTCTTT.

The V gene is TRBV27, the J gene TRBJ1-5, with unresolved D. This CDR3 contains 12 residues. The germline V gene encodes CDR1 MNHEY and CDR2 SMNVEV (reference sequence). Trimming stripped 4 bases from V and 4 bases from J, with 5 bases between. The CDR3, as DNA: TGTGCCAGCAGTTCAGGTAATCAGCCCCAGCATTTT. This gives the protein CASSSGNQPQHF.

This chain's CDR3 is CASSQGAPSGNTIYF. The CDR3 region has the DNA TGTGCCAGCAGCCAGGGGGCTCCCTCTGGAAACACCATATATTTT. This chain connects TRBV6-5 to TRBJ1-3, with TRBD1 identical over 8 bases. Germline CDR1 MNHEY, CDR2 SVGAGI. This CDR3 spans 15 amino acids. V shed 6 bases and J 0 bases; nucleotides not matched to a gene: 4.

The sample holds one count of this clone. The chain employs TRBV3-1 (or the pseudogene TRBV3-2) and TRBJ2-5; 12 bases agree with TRBD2. CDR3 size: 15 residues. Trimming took 1 base from V and 5 from J; bases not matched to a gene: 2. CDR1 is LGHDT, CDR2 YNNKEL, per germline (reference sequence). The CDR3 region has the DNA TGTGCCAGCAGCCAAGGACTAGCGGGGGTGGAGACCCAGTACTTC. Translation gives CASSQGLAGVETQYF.

V is TRBV5-6 and J is TRBJ2-1, with D maybe TRBD1 (6 bases). Deletions cut 3 bases from V and 6 bases from J, with 13 bases between. Looked up from germline, CDR1 is SGHDT and CDR2 is YYEEEE. The CDR3 is 14 residues long. The CDR3 coding sequence is TGTGCCAGCAGCTCCACACAGGGATCCAATGAGCAGTTCTTC. Translated, it gives CASSSTQGSNEQFF.

The CDR3 DNA sequence: TGTGCCAGCAGCCAAGATCCCCTAGGCGGGGGGGCCAGGGATGAGCAGTTCTTC. It is translated as CASSQDPLGGGARDEQFF. The V call is TRBV14, the J call TRBJ2-1; 9 nucleotides agree with TRBD2. After removal of 0 bases from V and 8 bases from J, the junction contained 14 bases not matched to a gene. The CDR3 is made up of 18 amino acids. Germline V gene sequence: CDR1 SGHDN, CDR2 FVKESK.